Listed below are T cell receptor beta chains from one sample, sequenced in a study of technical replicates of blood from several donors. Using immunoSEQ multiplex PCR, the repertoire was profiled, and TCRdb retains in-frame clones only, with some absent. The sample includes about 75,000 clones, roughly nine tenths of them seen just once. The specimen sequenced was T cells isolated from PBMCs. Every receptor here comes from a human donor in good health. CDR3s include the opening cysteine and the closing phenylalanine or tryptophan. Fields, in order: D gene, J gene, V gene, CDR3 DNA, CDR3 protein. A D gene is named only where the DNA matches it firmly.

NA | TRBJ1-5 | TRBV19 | TGTGCCAGTACCACAAGACAGATCAATCAGCCCCAGCATTTT | CASTTRQINQPQHF
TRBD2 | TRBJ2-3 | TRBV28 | TGTGCCAGCAGTTTCGTAGCGGGACTGACAGATACGCAGTATTTT | CASSFVAGLTDTQYF
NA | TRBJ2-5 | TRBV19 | TGTGCCAGTAGTATCTACGGCCAAGAGACCCAGTACTTC | CASSIYGQETQYF
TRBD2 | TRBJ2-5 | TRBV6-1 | TGTGCCAGCAAGCCTAGCGGGAGGGAGACCCAGTACTTC | CASKPSGRETQYF
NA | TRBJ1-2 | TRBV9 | TGTGCCAGCAGCGTAGGGATAGCCATCAACTATGGCTACACCTTC | CASSVGIAINYGYTF
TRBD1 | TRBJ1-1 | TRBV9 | TGTGCCAGCAGCGGTTTCCGGGACAGGGAAGCTTTCTTT | CASSGFRDREAFF
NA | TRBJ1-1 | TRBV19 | TGTGCCAGTAGCTTCACAGGATACATCACTGAAGCTTTCTTT | CASSFTGYITEAFF
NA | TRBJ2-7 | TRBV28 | TGTGCCAGCAGTTCCTACATTAGGGGCGGGACCATCGCCTACGAGCAGTACTTC | CASSSYIRGGTIAYEQYF
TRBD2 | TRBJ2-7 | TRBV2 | TGTGCCAGCGGCGGACTAGCGGGGTACCAAGCCACCTACGAGCAGTACTTC | CASGGLAGYQATYEQYF
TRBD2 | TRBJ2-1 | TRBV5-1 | TGCGCCAGCAGTGAGCTAGCGGGAGACGAGCAGTTCTTC | CASSELAGDEQFF
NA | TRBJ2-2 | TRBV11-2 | TGTGCCAGCAGCTTAGATCAGGGGAGGGCCGGGGAGCTGTTTTTT | CASSLDQGRAGELFF
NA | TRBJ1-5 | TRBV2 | TGTGCCAGCAGGGCACAGGGAAGTCGCAATCAGCCCCAGCATTTT | CASRAQGSRNQPQHF
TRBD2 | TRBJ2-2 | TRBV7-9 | TGTGCCAGCAGCTTAGTTCGGGAGGGCCCTAACGGGGAGCTGTTTTTT | CASSLVREGPNGELFF